These 13 T cell receptor beta chains originate from one sample sequenced in a study of shared clonotypes between healthy human individuals. Method: immunoSEQ multiplex PCR; TCRdb's copy keeps in-frame clones and lacks some. The sample includes roughly 1 million clones, about 80% of them seen just once. Sequencing was carried out using memory CD4+ T cells sorted from blood. As to subset: CD45RA-negative fraction. Every receptor here comes from a man between 18 and 35 years old in good health.

CDR3 sequence: CSVGRDPTDTQYF. The CDR3 DNA is TGCAGCGTTGGGCGGGACCCGACAGATACGCAGTATTTT. The rearrangement links TRBV29-1 to TRBJ2-3; weak D call: TRBD2 (6 bases). V shed 4 bases and J shed 3 bases, with 11 bases lying between them. Germline V gene lookup returns CDR1 SQVTM and CDR2 ANQGSEA. The CDR3 loop spans 13 amino acids.

This chain joins TRBV7-8 and TRBJ1-6; D gene uncertain. The CDR3 spans 15 residues. Germline lookup yields CDR1 SGHVS and CDR2 FQNEAQ. V was trimmed by 5 bases and J by 9 bases, leaving 17 bases between them. CDR3 amino acids: CASSLTGAPGSPLHF. The CDR3, as DNA: TGTGCCAGCAGCCTAACGGGAGCCCCAGGTTCACCCCTCCACTTT.

This rearrangement joins TRBV5-4 to TRBJ2-7; the D call may be TRBD1 or TRBD2 (5 bases each). The ends were cut back, 1 base at V and 6 bases at J, with 17 bases in the middle. This CDR3 region has 15 residues. Germline V gives CDR1 SGHNT, CDR2 YYREEE (reference sequence). The CDR3 DNA sequence: TGTGCCAGCAGCTTGCCGGATGCTGGGGGAAGCGAGCAGTACTTC. As protein: CASSLPDAGGSEQYF. Full variable domain (rest looked up from reference TRBV5-4 and TRBJ2-7): ETGVTQSPTHLIKTRGQQVTLRCSSQSGHNTVSWYQQALGQGPQFIFQYYREEENGRGNFPPRFSGLQFPNYSSELNVNALELDDSALYLCASSLPDAGGSEQYFGPGTRLTVT.

The rearrangement uses TRBV7-2 and TRBJ2-3, with TRBD2 matching over 8 bases. The V gene's germline CDR1 is SGHTA and CDR2 FQGNSA. The CDR3 runs to 17 residues. V shed 5 bases, J shed 1 base, and the junction held 11 bases outside the gene matches. The CDR3 protein is CASSARLLAGRTDTQYF. CDR3 DNA sequence: TGTGCCAGCAGCGCAAGACTATTAGCGGGGCGCACAGATACGCAGTATTTT. The complete variable domain, with remaining parts taken from reference TRBV7-2 and TRBJ2-3, reads GAGVSQSPSNKVTEKGKDVELRCDPISGHTALYWYRQSLGQGLEFLIYFQGNSAPDKSGLPSDRFSAERTGGSVSTLTIQRTQQEDSAVYLCASSARLLAGRTDTQYFGPGTRLTVL.

The V call is TRBV6-5, the J call TRBJ2-7; 7 bases line up with TRBD2. V gave up 6 bases and J gave up 6 bases; unmatched junction bases: 8. CDR1 MNHEY and CDR2 SVGAGI come from the germline V gene. CDR3 length: 13 amino acids. The CDR3 coding sequence is TGTGCCAGCAGCACCACTAGCGAGGGCGAGCAGTACTTC. Amino acids: CASSTTSEGEQYF.

With respect to this clone: Other DNA variants within this sample encode the same CDR3. V gene TRBV7-9 combines with J gene TRBJ1-6; D is unresolved. The CDR3 runs 13 residues. CDR1 SEHNR and CDR2 FQNEAQ come from the germline V gene (reference sequence). V gave up 2 bases and J gave up 10 bases, with 9 bases separating them. As DNA, the CDR3 is TGTGCCAGCAGCTTACAGGAGGGATCACCCCTCCACTTT. It is translated as CASSLQEGSPLHF. The full variable domain, with the rest looked up from reference TRBV7-9 and TRBJ1-6, is DTGVSQNPRHKITKRGQNVTFRCDPISEHNRLYWYRQTLGQGPEFLTYFQNEAQLEKSRLLSDRFSAERPKGSFSTLEIQRTEQGDSAMYLCASSLQEGSPLHFGNGTRLTVT.

The V call is TRBV5-1, the J call TRBJ2-1; D may be TRBD1 (6 bases). The germline gives CDR1 SGHRS, CDR2 YFSETQ. CDR3 length: 14 amino acids. Trimming shortened V by 4 bases and J by 5 bases, and 13 bases separated the two germline ends. In DNA, the CDR3 is TGCGCCAGCAGCCCCCAGGGGATCAACAATGAGCAGTTCTTC. It yields the protein CASSPQGINNEQFF.

The chain recombines TRBV29-1 with TRBJ1-4; perhaps TRBD1 as D (5 bases). CDR3 length: 13 residues. V was pared by 6 bases and J by 4 bases, with 12 bases between. CDR1 SQVTM and CDR2 ANQGSEA come from the germline V gene. The CDR3 here is CSVSKGNNEKLFF. The CDR3 DNA is TGCAGCGTCTCCAAGGGGAATAATGAAAAACTGTTTTTT.

This clone was recorded only once. V usage is TRBV10-3 and J usage is TRBJ1-1; D not resolved. Trimming removed 3 bases at V and 2 bases at J, with 4 bases between. Germline loops: CDR1 ENHRY, CDR2 SYGVKD. The CDR3 contains 12 residues. The CDR3 protein is CAISDRNTEAFF. The CDR3 DNA is TGTGCCATCAGTGACCGAAACACTGAAGCTTTCTTT.

The CDR3 DNA reads TGTGCCAGCAGCTATACAGACTACGAGCAGTACTTC. This codes for CASSYTDYEQYF. The chain joins TRBV7-9 to TRBJ2-5; D not certain. The DNA end is a closer match to TRBJ2-7, so the J assignment may be wrong. The CDR3 is made up of 12 amino acids. The germline CDR1 and CDR2 sequences are SEHNR and FQNEAQ (reference sequence).

This clone appeared once. The V and J genes are TRBV28 and TRBJ1-4; maybe TRBD1 (5 bases). CDR1 and CDR2 from the germline V gene are MDHEN and SYDVKM. Trimming removed 6 bases from V and 0 bases from J, with 11 bases in between. The CDR3 totals 15 residues. In DNA form, the CDR3 reads TGTGCCAGCAGCCCAGACAGAGCAACTAATGAAAAACTGTTTTTT. Amino acid sequence: CASSPDRATNEKLFF. The whole variable domain, remainder taken from reference TRBV28 and TRBJ1-4, is DVKVTQSSRYLVKRTGEKVFLECVQDMDHENMFWYRQDPGLGLRLIYFSYDVKMKEKGDIPEGYSVSREKKERFSLILESASTNQTSMYLCASSPDRATNEKLFFGSGTQLSVL.

V is TRBV15 and J is TRBJ1-2; no clear D. The CDR3 totals 17 residues. Trimming removed 0 bases from V and 12 bases from J, with 26 bases in between. The germline V gene encodes CDR1 LNHNV and CDR2 YYDKDF (reference sequence). The CDR3 sequence is CATSRDLEWPTATADTF. For the CDR3, the DNA is TGTGCCACCAGCAGAGATCTTGAATGGCCCACGGCCACCGCAGACACCTTC.

This clone was seen just once. V gene TRBV5-1 combines with J gene TRBJ2-1, with D possibly TRBD2 on 5 matching bases. V lost 0 bases, J lost 10 bases, and 14 bases lay in between. CDR3 length equals 14 residues. Germline V gene lookup returns CDR1 SGHRS and CDR2 YFSETQ. In DNA form, the CDR3 reads TGCGCCAGCAGCTTGGAGGGCGGGTCCGGAGAGCAGTTCTTC. Translated: CASSLEGGSGEQFF.